This TCR beta chain is from a study of response to subunit inactivated influenza vaccine. Deletions cut 6 bases from V and 0 bases from J, with 14 bases between. The CDR3 is 16 amino acids. TCRdb itself ran the RT-PCR reads through MiXCR, one entry per CDR3 protein. This table holds about 520,000 distinct CDR3 sequences, roughly 7.6% found once. A remark on this clonotype: Its antigen remains unidentified.

Overall study findings and caveats: Authors suggested seasonal influenza vaccinations each recruit few new T cells.

The chain joins TRBV12-3 or TRBV12-4 to TRBJ2-2, with D hard to call. The clonotype originates from a man between 50 and 70 years old who received an inactivated influenza vaccine. The sequences come from PBMCs from blood, collected around 25 months after vaccination. The CDR3 DNA follows: TGTGCCAGCAGCTGGGTATTGGGCCCGAACACCGGGGAGCTGTTTTTT. It yields the protein CASSWVLGPNTGELFF.